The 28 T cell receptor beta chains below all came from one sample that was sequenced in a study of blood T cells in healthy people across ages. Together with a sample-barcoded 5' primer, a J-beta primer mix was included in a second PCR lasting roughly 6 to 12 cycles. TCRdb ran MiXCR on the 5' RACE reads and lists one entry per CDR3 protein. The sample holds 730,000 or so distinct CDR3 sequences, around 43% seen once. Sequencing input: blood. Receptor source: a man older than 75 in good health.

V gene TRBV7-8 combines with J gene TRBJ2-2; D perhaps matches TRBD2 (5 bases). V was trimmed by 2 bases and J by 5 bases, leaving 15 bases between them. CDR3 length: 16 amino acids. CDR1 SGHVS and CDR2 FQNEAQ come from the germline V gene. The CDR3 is CASSLNKGEGTGELFF. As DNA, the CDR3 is TGTGCCAGCAGCTTAAACAAGGGCGAGGGTACCGGGGAGCTGTTTTTT.

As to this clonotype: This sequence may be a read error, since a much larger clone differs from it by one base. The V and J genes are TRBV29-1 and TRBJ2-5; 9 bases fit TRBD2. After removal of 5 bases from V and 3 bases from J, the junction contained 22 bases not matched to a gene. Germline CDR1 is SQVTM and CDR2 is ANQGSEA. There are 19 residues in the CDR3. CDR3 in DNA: TGCAGCGTTAGGGGACTAGCAAATTGTGAAGGTTTGGGCAAAGAGACCCAGTACTTC. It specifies CSVRGLANCEGLGKETQYF.

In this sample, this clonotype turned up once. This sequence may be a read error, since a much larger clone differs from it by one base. The CDR3 region is CASSPFLRSGANVLTF. The DNA for the CDR3 is TGTGCCAGCAGCCCCTTCCTACGTTCTGGGGCCAACGTCCTGACTTTC. J is TRBJ2-6 and V is TRBV7-2; D not resolved. The CDR3 is 16 residues long. In germline, CDR1 is SGHTA, CDR2 FQGNSA. V shed 5 bases and J shed 1 base, with 12 bases lying between them. The variable domain in full, with the rest retrieved from reference TRBV7-2 and TRBJ2-6, is GAGVSQSPSNKVTEKGKDVELRCDPISGHTALYWYRQSLGQGLEFLIYFQGNSAPDKSGLPSDRFSAERTGGSVSTLTIQRTQQEDSAVYLCASSPFLRSGANVLTFGAGSRLTVL.

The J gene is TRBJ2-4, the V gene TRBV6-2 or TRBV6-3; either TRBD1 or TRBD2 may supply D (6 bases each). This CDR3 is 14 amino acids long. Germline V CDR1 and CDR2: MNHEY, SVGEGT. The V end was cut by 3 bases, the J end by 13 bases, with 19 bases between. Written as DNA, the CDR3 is TGTGCCAGCAGTTATGGGGGGCCGCGCATGGGGCAGTACTTC. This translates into CASSYGGPRMGQYF.

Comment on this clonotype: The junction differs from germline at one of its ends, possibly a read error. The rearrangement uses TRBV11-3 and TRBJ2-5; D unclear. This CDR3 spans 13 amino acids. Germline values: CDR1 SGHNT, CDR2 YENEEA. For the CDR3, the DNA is TGTACCAGCAACCAGTCCCTAATGGAGACCCAGTACTTC. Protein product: CTSNQSLMETQYF. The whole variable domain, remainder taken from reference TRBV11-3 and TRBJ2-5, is EAGVVQSPRYKIIEKKQPVAFWCNPISGHNTLYWYLQNLGQGPELLIRYENEEAVDDSQLPKDRFSAERLKGVDSTLKIQPAELGDSAVYLCTSNQSLMETQYFGPGTRLLVL.

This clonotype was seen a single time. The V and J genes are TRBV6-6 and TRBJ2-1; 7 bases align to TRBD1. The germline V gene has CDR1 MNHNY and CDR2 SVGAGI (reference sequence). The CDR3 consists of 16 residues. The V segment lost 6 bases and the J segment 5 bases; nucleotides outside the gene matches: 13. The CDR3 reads CASSPLRQGSNNEQFF. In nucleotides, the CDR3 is TGTGCCAGCAGCCCCCTTCGACAGGGATCTAACAATGAGCAGTTCTTC.

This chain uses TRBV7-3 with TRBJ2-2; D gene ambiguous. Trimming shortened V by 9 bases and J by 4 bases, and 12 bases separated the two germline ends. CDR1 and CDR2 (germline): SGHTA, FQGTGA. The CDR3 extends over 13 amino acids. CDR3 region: CASSPSGTGELFF. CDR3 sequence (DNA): TGTGCCAGTAGCCCCTCGGGCACCGGGGAGCTGTTTTTT. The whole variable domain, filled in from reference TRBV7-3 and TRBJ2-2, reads GAGVSQTPSNKVTEKGKYVELRCDPISGHTALYWYRQSLGQGPEFLIYFQGTGAADDSGLPNDRFFAVRPEGSVSTLKIQRTERGDSAVYLCASSPSGTGELFFGEGSRLTVL.

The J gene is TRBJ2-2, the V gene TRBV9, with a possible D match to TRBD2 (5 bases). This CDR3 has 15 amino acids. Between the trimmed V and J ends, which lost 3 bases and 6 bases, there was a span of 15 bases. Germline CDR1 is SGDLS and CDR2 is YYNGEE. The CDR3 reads CASSEREIGSGELFF. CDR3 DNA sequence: TGTGCCAGCAGCGAGAGGGAGATCGGTTCCGGGGAGCTGTTTTTT.

In nucleotides, the CDR3 is TGCAGTGCTAGGGGGAGCGGGAGGGGCTCCTACGAGCAGTACTTC. Its protein product is CSARGSGRGSYEQYF. The rearrangement joins TRBV20-1 to TRBJ2-7, with 10 positions matching TRBD2. V dropped 3 bases and J dropped 0; count of bases not matched to a gene: 5. CDR1 is DFQATT, CDR2 SNEGSKA, per germline (reference sequence). This CDR3 is built from 15 residues.

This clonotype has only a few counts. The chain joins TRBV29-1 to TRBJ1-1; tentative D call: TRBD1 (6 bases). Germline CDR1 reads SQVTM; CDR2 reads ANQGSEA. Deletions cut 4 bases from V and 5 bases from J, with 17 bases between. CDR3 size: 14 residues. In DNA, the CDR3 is TGCAGCGTTGTCTCTGGGGGCAGGTTAACTGAAGCTTTCTTT. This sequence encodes CSVVSGGRLTEAFF.

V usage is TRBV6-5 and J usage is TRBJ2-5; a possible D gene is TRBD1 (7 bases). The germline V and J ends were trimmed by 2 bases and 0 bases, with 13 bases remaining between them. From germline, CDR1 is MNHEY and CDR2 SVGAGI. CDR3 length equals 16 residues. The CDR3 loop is CASSYTGDSNQETQYF. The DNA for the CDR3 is TGTGCCAGCAGTTACACGGGGGACAGTAACCAAGAGACCCAGTACTTC.

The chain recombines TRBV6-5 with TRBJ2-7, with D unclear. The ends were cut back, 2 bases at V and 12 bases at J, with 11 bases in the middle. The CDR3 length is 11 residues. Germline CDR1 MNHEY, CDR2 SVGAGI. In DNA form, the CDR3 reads TGTGCCAGCAGTTACGGTGGTCTGCGGTACTTC. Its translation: CASSYGGLRYF.

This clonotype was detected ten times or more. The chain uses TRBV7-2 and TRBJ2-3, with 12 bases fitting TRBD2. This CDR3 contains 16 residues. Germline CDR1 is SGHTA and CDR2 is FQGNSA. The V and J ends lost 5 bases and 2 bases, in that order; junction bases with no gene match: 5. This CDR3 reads CASSGGLAGNTDTQYF. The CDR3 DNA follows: TGTGCCAGCAGCGGAGGACTAGCGGGGAACACAGATACGCAGTATTTT.

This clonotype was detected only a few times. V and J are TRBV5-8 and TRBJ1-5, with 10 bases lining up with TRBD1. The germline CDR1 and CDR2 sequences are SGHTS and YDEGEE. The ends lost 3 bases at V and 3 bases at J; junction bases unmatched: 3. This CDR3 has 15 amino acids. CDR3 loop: CASSWDRGYNQPQHF. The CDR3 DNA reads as TGTGCCAGCAGCTGGGACAGGGGTTACAATCAGCCCCAGCATTTT.

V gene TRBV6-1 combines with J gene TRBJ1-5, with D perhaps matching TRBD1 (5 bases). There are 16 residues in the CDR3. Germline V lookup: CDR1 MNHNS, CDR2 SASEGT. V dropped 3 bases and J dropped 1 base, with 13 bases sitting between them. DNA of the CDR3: TGTGCCAGCAGTGATTCATGGGGGGGAAGCAATCAGCCCCAGCATTTT. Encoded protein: CASSDSWGGSNQPQHF.

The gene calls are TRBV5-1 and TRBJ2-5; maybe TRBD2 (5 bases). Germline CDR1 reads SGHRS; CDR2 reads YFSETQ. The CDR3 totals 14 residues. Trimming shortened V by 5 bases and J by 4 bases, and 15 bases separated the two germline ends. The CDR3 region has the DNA TGCGCCAGCAGTTTCCCGGGTGGAGGAGAGACCCAGTACTTC. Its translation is CASSFPGGGETQYF.

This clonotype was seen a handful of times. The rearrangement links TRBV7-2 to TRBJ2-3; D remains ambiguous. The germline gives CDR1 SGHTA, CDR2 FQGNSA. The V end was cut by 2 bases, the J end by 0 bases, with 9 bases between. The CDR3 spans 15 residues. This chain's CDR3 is CASSLRLRSTDTQYF. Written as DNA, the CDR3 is TGTGCCAGCAGCTTAAGACTTAGGAGCACAGATACGCAGTATTTT.

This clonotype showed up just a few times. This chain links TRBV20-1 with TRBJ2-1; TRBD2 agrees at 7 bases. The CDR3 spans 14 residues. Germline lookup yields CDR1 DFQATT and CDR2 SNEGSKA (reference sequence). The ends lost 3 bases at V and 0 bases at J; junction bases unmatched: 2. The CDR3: CSARGGSSYNEQFF. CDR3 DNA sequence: TGCAGTGCTAGGGGAGGGAGCTCCTACAATGAGCAGTTCTTC.

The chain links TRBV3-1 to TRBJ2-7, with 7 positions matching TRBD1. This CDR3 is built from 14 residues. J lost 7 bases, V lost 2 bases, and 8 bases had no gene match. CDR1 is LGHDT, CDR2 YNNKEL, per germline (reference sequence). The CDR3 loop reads CASSQRQGFGEQYF. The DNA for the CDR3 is TGTGCCAGCAGCCAACGACAGGGTTTTGGAGAGCAGTACTTC.

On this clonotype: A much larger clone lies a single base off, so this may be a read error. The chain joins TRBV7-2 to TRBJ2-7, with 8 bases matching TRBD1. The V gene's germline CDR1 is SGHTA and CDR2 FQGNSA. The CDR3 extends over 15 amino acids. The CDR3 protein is CVSSTRTGGDYEQYF. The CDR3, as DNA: TGTGTCAGCAGCACTCGTACAGGGGGTGACTACGAGCAGTACTTC.

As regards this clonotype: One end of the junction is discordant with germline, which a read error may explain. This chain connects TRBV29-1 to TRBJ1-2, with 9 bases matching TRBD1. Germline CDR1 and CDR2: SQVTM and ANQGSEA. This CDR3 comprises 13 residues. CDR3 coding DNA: TGCAGCGTCGAAGGGTGGGACAGGGATGGCTACACCTTC. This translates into CSVEGWDRDGYTF.

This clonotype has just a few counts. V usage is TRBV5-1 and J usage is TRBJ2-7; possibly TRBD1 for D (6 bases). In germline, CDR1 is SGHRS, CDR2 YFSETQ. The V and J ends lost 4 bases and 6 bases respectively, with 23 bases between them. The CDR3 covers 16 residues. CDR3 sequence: CASSVTRDTFPLEQYF. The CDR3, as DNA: TGCGCCAGCAGCGTAACAAGGGACACGTTCCCCCTCGAGCAGTACTTC.

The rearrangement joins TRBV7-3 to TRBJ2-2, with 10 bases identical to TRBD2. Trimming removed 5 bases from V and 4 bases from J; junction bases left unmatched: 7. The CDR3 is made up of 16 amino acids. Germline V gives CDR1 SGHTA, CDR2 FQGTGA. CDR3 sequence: CASSPGLAAFTGELFF. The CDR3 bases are TGTGCCAGCAGCCCAGGACTAGCGGCTTTCACCGGGGAGCTGTTTTTT. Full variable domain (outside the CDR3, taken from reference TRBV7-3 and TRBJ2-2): GAGVSQTPSNKVTEKGKYVELRCDPISGHTALYWYRQSLGQGPEFLIYFQGTGAADDSGLPNDRFFAVRPEGSVSTLKIQRTERGDSAVYLCASSPGLAAFTGELFFGEGSRLTVL.

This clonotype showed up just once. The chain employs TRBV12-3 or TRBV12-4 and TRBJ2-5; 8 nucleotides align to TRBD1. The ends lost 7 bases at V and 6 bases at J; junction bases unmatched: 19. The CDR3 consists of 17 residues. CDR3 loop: CASTNLQPDRETKTQYF. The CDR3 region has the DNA TGTGCCAGCACTAACCTCCAGCCGGACAGGGAGACGAAGACCCAGTACTTC.

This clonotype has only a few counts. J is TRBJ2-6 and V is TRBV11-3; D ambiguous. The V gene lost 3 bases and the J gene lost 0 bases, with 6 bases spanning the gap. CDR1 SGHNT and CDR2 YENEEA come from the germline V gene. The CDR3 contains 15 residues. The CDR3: CASSLTPSGANVLTF. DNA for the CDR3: TGTGCCAGCAGCTTGACCCCCTCTGGGGCCAACGTCCTGACTTTC.

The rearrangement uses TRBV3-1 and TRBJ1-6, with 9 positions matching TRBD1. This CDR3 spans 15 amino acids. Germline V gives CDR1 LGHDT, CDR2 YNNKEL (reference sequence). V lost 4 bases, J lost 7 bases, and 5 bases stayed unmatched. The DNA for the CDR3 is TGTGCCAGCAGCCGGGGGACAGGGCCAAATTCACCCCTCCACTTT. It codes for CASSRGTGPNSPLHF.

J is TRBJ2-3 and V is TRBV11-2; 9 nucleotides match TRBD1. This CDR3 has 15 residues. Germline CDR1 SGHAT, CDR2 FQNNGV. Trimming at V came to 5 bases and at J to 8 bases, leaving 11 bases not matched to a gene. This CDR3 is CASSTDRGLQPTQYF. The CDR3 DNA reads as TGTGCCAGCAGCACGGACAGGGGTTTGCAGCCTACGCAGTATTTT.

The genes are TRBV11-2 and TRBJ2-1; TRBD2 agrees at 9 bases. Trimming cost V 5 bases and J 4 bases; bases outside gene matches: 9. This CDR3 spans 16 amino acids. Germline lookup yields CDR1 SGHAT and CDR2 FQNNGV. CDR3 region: CASSRLAGVSYNEQFF. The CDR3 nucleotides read TGTGCCAGCAGCAGATTAGCGGGAGTTTCTTACAATGAGCAGTTCTTC.